The 29 T cell receptor beta chains in this list originate from one sample, sequenced in a study of T cells in Graves' hyperthyroidism and ophthalmopathy. Researchers took RNA transcripts and amplified the TCR beta CDR3 regions from them. First-round RT-PCR with HTBI primers amplified the TCR CDR3 region. From the multiplex PCR reads, TCRdb called clonotypes with MiXCR, one entry per CDR3 protein. Of approximately 400,000 distinct CDR3 sequences in the sample, under 15% were seen once. Sequencing was carried out using blood. Receptor source: a woman aged 25 to 39 with Graves' hyperthyroidism.

This clonotype was counted ten times or more. The rearrangement uses TRBV12-3 or TRBV12-4 and TRBJ1-1; 8 nucleotides line up with TRBD1. CDR3 length: 14 amino acids. The junction had 4 bases not matched to a gene; V was cut back by 3 bases and J by 4 bases. In DNA form, the CDR3 reads TGTGCCAGCAGTTTTACAGGGGGAATCACTGAAGCTTTCTTT. The encoded protein is CASSFTGGITEAFF.

This clonotype was seen at least ten times. V gene TRBV7-8 combines with J gene TRBJ2-1; 14 bases match TRBD2. The trim removed 7 bases at V and 8 bases at J, leaving 7 bases unmatched. The CDR3 extends over 15 amino acids. From germline, CDR1 is SGHVS and CDR2 FQNEAQ. The CDR3 loop is CASNRLAGGPDEQFF. DNA for the CDR3: TGTGCCAGCAACAGACTAGCGGGAGGGCCCGATGAGCAGTTCTTC.

This clonotype has at least ten counts. This rearrangement joins TRBV28 to TRBJ1-2; D is ambiguous. Trimming stripped 6 bases from V and 5 bases from J, with 16 bases between. Germline V gives CDR1 MDHEN, CDR2 SYDVKM. This CDR3 region has 14 residues. In DNA form, the CDR3 reads TGTGCCAGCAGATCCCTTTATCGGGGTTATGGCTACACCTTC. Translated, it gives CASRSLYRGYGYTF.

V is TRBV18 and J is TRBJ1-6; D is undetermined. Trimming cost V 2 bases and J 7 bases, with 9 bases left between them. The length of the CDR3 is 14 residues. Germline V CDR1 and CDR2: KGHSH, LQKENI. CDR3 sequence: CASSPERGNSPLHF. The CDR3 coding sequence is TGTGCCAGCTCACCAGAGCGGGGAAATTCACCCCTCCACTTT.

This sequence joins TRBV10-3 and TRBJ2-1; the D is unclear. CDR3 length: 11 amino acids. CDR1 and CDR2 (germline): ENHRY, SYGVKD. Trimming cost V 4 bases and J 12 bases, with 10 bases left between them. The CDR3 here is CAISAGSRQFF. The CDR3 DNA reads TGTGCCATCAGTGCCGGCAGCCGGCAGTTCTTC.

This clonotype turned up a few times. The genes are TRBV7-9 and TRBJ2-7; 8 nucleotides match TRBD2. The CDR3 length is 15 residues. The germline gives CDR1 SEHNR, CDR2 FQNEAQ (reference sequence). After removal of 7 bases from V and 1 base from J, the junction contained 9 bases not matched to a gene. In DNA form, the CDR3 reads TGTGCCAGCACCCAGGCTCCTAGCGGGTCCTACGAGCAGTACTTC. Protein product: CASTQAPSGSYEQYF.

Many counts were recorded for this clonotype. The chain couples TRBV3-1 to TRBJ2-5; 14 bases match TRBD2. Germline V gene sequence: CDR1 LGHDT, CDR2 YNNKEL (reference sequence). Losses at the gene ends were 4 bases for V and 4 bases for J; bases not matched to a gene: 5. The CDR3 extends over 16 amino acids. The chain's CDR3 is CASSRRLAGGRETQYF. The CDR3 nucleotides are TGTGCCAGCAGCCGCCGACTAGCGGGAGGGCGAGAGACCCAGTACTTC.

There are a few counts of this clonotype. The CDR3 region has the DNA TGTGCCAGCAGCTTAGAAAGCGGGTTGTCAGGGGACGGCTATGGCTACACCTTC. It yields the protein CASSLESGLSGDGYGYTF. The chain employs TRBV7-8 and TRBJ1-2; a weak D match, TRBD1 (6 bases). V dropped 1 base and J dropped 4 bases, with 22 bases sitting between them. Germline values: CDR1 SGHVS, CDR2 FQNEAQ. The CDR3 runs to 18 residues.

This clonotype was detected a few times. The chain carries TRBV19 and TRBJ2-7, with a tentative D call TRBD2 (6 bases). Trimming pared 5 bases from V and 4 bases from J, leaving 12 bases between. Germline V gives CDR1 LNHDA, CDR2 SQIVND (reference sequence). CDR3 length: 13 amino acids. The CDR3 nucleotides read TGTGCCAGTAGTGCGGGACGGGCTTACGAGCAGTACTTC. Translation gives CASSAGRAYEQYF.

This clonotype was counted between two and nine times. The chain has TRBV2 and TRBJ1-5; D not resolved. There are 14 residues in the CDR3. V shed 3 bases and J shed 3 bases, with 9 bases lying between them. CDR1 SNHLY and CDR2 FYNNEI come from the germline V gene. The CDR3 sequence is CASSDARSNQPQHF. The CDR3 nucleotides are TGTGCCAGCAGTGACGCGAGGTCCAATCAGCCCCAGCATTTT.

The genes are TRBV5-4 and TRBJ1-2; the match to TRBD1 covers 7 bases. Trimming took 3 bases from V and 4 from J; bases not matched to a gene: 12. The CDR3 runs 16 residues. CDR1 and CDR2 (germline): SGHNT, YYREEE (reference sequence). CDR3 in amino acids: CASSSQNRGGIYGYTF. CDR3 nucleotide sequence: TGTGCCAGCAGCTCACAAAACAGGGGAGGAATCTATGGCTACACCTTC.

This clonotype was seen ten or more times. This chain uses TRBV11-1 with TRBJ2-1; no definite D call. This CDR3 comprises 16 residues. V lost 4 bases, J lost 0 bases, and 13 bases lay in between. Looked up from germline, CDR1 is SGHAT and CDR2 is FQDESV (reference sequence). The CDR3 reads CASSYRTASSYNEQFF. In DNA form, the CDR3 reads TGTGCCAGCAGCTACCGGACCGCTAGCTCCTACAATGAGCAGTTCTTC.

This clonotype was seen at least ten times. This sequence joins TRBV9 and TRBJ2-5; perhaps TRBD2 as D (5 bases). Trimming left V 0 bases short and J 3 bases short, with 12 bases between. The germline V gene has CDR1 SGDLS and CDR2 YYNGEE. The length of the CDR3 is 15 residues. CDR3 region: CASSVEASRKETQYF. The CDR3 nucleotides read TGTGCCAGCAGCGTAGAGGCTAGCCGGAAAGAGACCCAGTACTTC.

This clonotype was counted at least ten times. The V gene is TRBV20-1, the J gene TRBJ1-1, with D perhaps matching TRBD1 (5 bases). The V gene's germline CDR1 is DFQATT and CDR2 SNEGSKA (reference sequence). The CDR3 covers 14 residues. The germline V and J ends were trimmed by 5 bases and 1 base, with 14 bases remaining between them. CDR3 sequence (DNA): TGCAGTGCTGGGAAGGACACGACGAACACTGAAGCTTTCTTT. This gives the protein CSAGKDTTNTEAFF.

Ten or more counts support this clonotype. The chain carries TRBV11-2 and TRBJ2-7; either TRBD1 or TRBD2 may fit D (6 bases each). V gave up 2 bases and J gave up 2 bases, with 19 bases separating them. From germline, CDR1 is SGHAT and CDR2 FQNNGV. The CDR3 has 17 residues. The CDR3 loop reads CASSLLSARGLTYEQYF. DNA of the CDR3: TGTGCCAGCAGCTTACTAAGTGCTCGGGGGCTTACCTACGAGCAGTACTTC.

In this sample, this clonotype turned up many times. V and J are TRBV28 and TRBJ1-5; 7 bases align to TRBD1. Looked up from germline, CDR1 is MDHEN and CDR2 is SYDVKM. This CDR3 is built from 15 residues. J was trimmed by 4 bases and V by 5 bases; bases with no gene match: 8. DNA for the CDR3: TGTGCCAGCAGTCCATCAGGGACAGCAAATCAGCCCCAGCATTTT. Its translation: CASSPSGTANQPQHF.

The V and J genes are TRBV5-1 and TRBJ2-1, with D possibly being TRBD2 (6 bases). Trimming took off 3 bases at V and 6 bases at J, with 16 bases between the two ends. Looked up from germline, CDR1 is SGHRS and CDR2 is YFSETQ. The CDR3 covers 15 residues. The CDR3 nucleotides are TGCGCCAGCAGCTCTGGGACTTCCCAGTCCAATGAGCAGTTCTTC. This sequence encodes CASSSGTSQSNEQFF.

CDR3 protein: CSAGPLAPQETQYF. CDR3 bases: TGCAGTGCTGGACCCCTAGCGCCCCAAGAGACCCAGTACTTC. The chain combines TRBV20-1 with TRBJ2-5, with D tentatively TRBD2 (6 bases). The length of the CDR3 is 14 residues. Trimming removed 5 bases from V and 1 base from J, with 14 bases in between. Germline CDR1 DFQATT, CDR2 SNEGSKA (reference sequence).

The J gene is TRBJ1-4, the V gene TRBV11-2; D is perhaps TRBD1 (6 bases). V dropped 4 bases and J dropped 7 bases, with 19 bases sitting between them. Germline V gene lookup returns CDR1 SGHAT and CDR2 FQNNGV. The CDR3 is made up of 16 amino acids. The CDR3 nucleotides are TGTGCCAGCAGCTACCACAGGGCGGGGGCGGTTGAAAAACTGTTTTTT. This gives the protein CASSYHRAGAVEKLFF.

This clonotype came up many times. The J gene is TRBJ1-6, the V gene TRBV6-1; D is possibly TRBD1 (5 bases). The CDR3 is 14 amino acids. In germline, CDR1 is MNHNS, CDR2 SASEGT. Trimming took off 5 bases at V and 7 bases at J, with 12 bases between the two ends. This chain's CDR3 is CASSTGTENSPLHF. The CDR3 DNA is TGTGCCAGCAGTACCGGGACGGAAAATTCACCCCTCCACTTT.

The J gene is TRBJ1-3, the V gene TRBV5-5, with 7 bases aligning to TRBD1. Per the germline V gene, CDR1 is SGHKS and CDR2 is YYEKEE (reference sequence). Unmatched junction bases numbered 3, after V lost 3 bases and J lost 0 bases. This CDR3 comprises 15 residues. Here the CDR3 reads CASSWGQRSGNTIYF. The CDR3 bases are TGTGCCAGCAGCTGGGGACAGCGCTCTGGAAACACCATATATTTT.

This clonotype was recorded a few times. The chain is built from TRBV10-3 and TRBJ2-1; 7 bases are a match to TRBD2. Trimming cost V 1 base and J 15 bases; bases outside gene matches: 12. CDR3 length equals 14 residues. Per germline, CDR1 ENHRY and CDR2 SYGVKD. CDR3 bases: TGTGCCATCAGTGAGTTCGAGAAGCTACCGGGGGGGTTCTTC. Residues: CAISEFEKLPGGFF.

This clonotype showed up many times. V is TRBV11-1 and J is TRBJ2-7; 9 positions agree with TRBD1. Germline V gene sequence: CDR1 SGHAT, CDR2 FQDESV (reference sequence). The CDR3 has 17 residues. Trimming removed 5 bases from V and 2 bases from J; junction bases left unmatched: 13. The CDR3 nucleotides are TGTGCCAGCAGCATCGAAGGCTGGGACAGGGCAACCTACGAGCAGTACTTC. This translates into CASSIEGWDRATYEQYF.

This clonotype was recorded at least ten times. The CDR3 nucleotides read TGCGCCAGCAGCTCGGACGGAACATACACAGATACGCAGTATTTT. Translating gives CASSSDGTYTDTQYF. V gene TRBV5-1 combines with J gene TRBJ2-3, with D uncertain. The CDR3 consists of 15 residues. Germline CDR1 reads SGHRS; CDR2 reads YFSETQ. V dropped 3 bases and J dropped 2 bases, with 13 bases sitting between them.

V is TRBV10-3 and J is TRBJ1-6; 7 positions agree with TRBD1. Germline CDR1 ENHRY, CDR2 SYGVKD. This CDR3 is built from 15 residues. V shed 1 base, J shed 5 bases, and the junction held 2 bases outside the gene matches. The CDR3 sequence is CAISELQGNNSPLHF. The CDR3 coding sequence is TGTGCCATCAGTGAGTTACAGGGGAATAATTCACCCCTCCACTTT.

Ten or more counts support this clonotype. The CDR3 is CSARAASYNEQFF. As DNA, the CDR3 is TGCAGTGCTAGAGCGGCCTCCTACAATGAGCAGTTCTTC. The genes are TRBV20-1 and TRBJ2-1, with unresolved D. Trimming removed 1 base from V and 0 bases from J, with 4 bases in between. This CDR3 is 13 amino acids long. Germline-derived CDR1 and CDR2 are DFQATT and SNEGSKA (reference sequence).

Many counts were recorded for this clonotype. The genes are TRBV2 and TRBJ2-1, with D perhaps TRBD1 or TRBD2 (5 bases each). Between the trimmed V and J ends, which lost 3 bases and 9 bases, there was a span of 18 bases. The CDR3 has 15 residues. CDR1 is SNHLY and CDR2 is FYNNEI in the germline V gene. The CDR3 DNA reads TGTGCCAGCAGTGATCGACTCGCCCTGGGGGTTGAGCAGTTCTTC. Protein: CASSDRLALGVEQFF.

This clonotype was seen ten or more times. V is TRBV4-1 and J is TRBJ1-2, with D possibly matching TRBD1 (6 bases). This CDR3 has 15 amino acids. V lost 3 bases, J lost 3 bases, and 14 bases lay in between. CDR1 and CDR2 from the germline V gene are MGHRA and YSYEKL. In nucleotides, the CDR3 is TGCGCCAGCAGCCATAACGTACAGGGAGACTATGGCTACACCTTC. Translated: CASSHNVQGDYGYTF.

This clonotype occurred many times. The rearrangement links TRBV5-1 to TRBJ1-6; 10 nucleotides align to TRBD1. The CDR3 runs to 15 residues. The trim removed 5 bases at V and 10 bases at J, leaving 9 bases unmatched. Germline V gene lookup returns CDR1 SGHRS and CDR2 YFSETQ. The chain's CDR3 is CASSQSGQGKSPLHF. CDR3 bases: TGCGCCAGCAGTCAATCGGGACAGGGGAAATCACCCCTCCACTTT.